The 3 T cell receptor beta chains presented below share a single source sample, sequenced in a study of blood T cell repertoires in COVID-19. Repertoires were generated with immunoSEQ multiplex PCR, while TCRdb's copy carries only in-frame clones and drops some. The data show around 390,000 clones, with more than 75% seen just once and roughly a tenth held by the top ten. The material sequenced was PBMCs or T cells enriched from blood (not recorded which). These receptor sequences come from a woman between 45 and 60 years old who had recovered from COVID-19.

V usage is TRBV27 and J usage is TRBJ1-2; weak D call: TRBD1 (6 bases). V lost 4 bases and J lost 7, with 13 bases in between. CDR3 size: 13 residues. CDR1 is MNHEY, CDR2 SMNVEV, per germline (reference sequence). The CDR3 here is CASSSAQGGGYTF. In nucleotides, the CDR3 is TGTGCCAGCAGTTCCGCACAGGGTGGTGGCTACACCTTC.

DNA for the CDR3: TGTGCCAGCAGCGGACAGGGTATTCATTCACCCCTCCACTTT. This encodes CASSGQGIHSPLHF. V and J are TRBV2 and TRBJ1-6; TRBD1 agrees at 8 bases. The CDR3 length is 14 residues. The V segment lost 6 bases and the J segment 8 bases; nucleotides outside the gene matches: 6. Germline CDR1 and CDR2: SNHLY and FYNNEI.

A single count supports this clone. The chain has TRBV2 and TRBJ1-1; no firm D call. Trimming cost V 6 bases and J 1 base, with 9 bases left between them. The length of the CDR3 is 13 residues. Germline V CDR1 and CDR2: SNHLY, FYNNEI. This CDR3 reads CASSKGRNTEAFF. CDR3 sequence (DNA): TGTGCCAGCAGCAAAGGGAGGAACACTGAAGCTTTCTTT.